This is a list of T cell receptor beta chains from one sample in a study of T cells in Graves' hyperthyroidism and ophthalmopathy. TCRdb passed the multiplex PCR reads through MiXCR, listing each CDR3 protein once. The repertoire holds 250,000 to 300,000 distinct CDR3 sequences, with nearly 15% as singletons. Sequencing was carried out using blood. The receptor source for this set is a woman aged 45-59 years with Graves' hyperthyroidism that later progressed to Graves' ophthalmopathy. CDR3s include the opening cysteine and the closing phenylalanine or tryptophan. The D gene is left open where the match is weak. Not all rows give a size; the values are once, few, many and, for expanded clones, a class.

d_gene,j_gene,v_gene,abundance,len,CDR3nt,CDR3aa
TRBD2,TRBJ2-7,TRBV3-1,many,15,TGTGCCAGCAGCAAAAGCGGGAGTCTGGGGTACGAGCAGTACTTC,CASSKSGSLGYEQYF
.,TRBJ1-2,TRBV2,many,12,TGTGCCAGCAGTCCGTCCCCGGAGGGCTACACCTTC,CASSPSPEGYTF
TRBD1,TRBJ2-7,TRBV24-1,.,14,TGTGCCACCAGTGATGAGGGGGCGATCTACGAGCAGTACTTC,CATSDEGAIYEQYF
TRBD2,TRBJ2-5,TRBV28,once,13,TGTGCCAGCAGTGGACTAGCCCAAGAGACCCAGTACTTC,CASSGLAQETQYF
.,TRBJ2-6,TRBV7-3,few,18,TGTGCCAGCAGCTTAAGGGGGGGCCTGAACTCTGGGGCCAACGTCCTGACTTTC,CASSLRGGLNSGANVLTF
TRBD1,TRBJ2-3,TRBV27,many,19,TGTGCCAGCAGTCCGCTCTACGACTCCAGGGGGCAGAGCACAGATACGCAGTATTTT,CASSPLYDSRGQSTDTQYF
.,TRBJ2-6,TRBV12-3/TRBV12-4,many,13,TGTGCCAGCAGTCCCTCCGGGGCCAACGTCCTGACTTTC,CASSPSGANVLTF
TRBD1,TRBJ1-3,TRBV18,.,18,TGTGCCAGCTCACCAGTTGGGCCGGGACAGGGAACTGGAAACACCATATATTTT,CASSPVGPGQGTGNTIYF
.,TRBJ1-2,TRBV6-1,.,12,TGTGCCAGCAGCTCCTCGGGCGATGGCTACACCTTC,CASSSSGDGYTF
.,TRBJ1-2,TRBV30,many,12,TGTGCCTGGAGTGACTATAATATGGGCTACACCTTC,CAWSDYNMGYTF
TRBD1,TRBJ2-1,TRBV5-1,.,15,TGCGCCAGCAGCTTGGTTCCAGGGGGCTACAATGAGCAGTTCTTC,CASSLVPGGYNEQFF
TRBD2,TRBJ2-4,TRBV18,many,16,TGTGCCAGCTCACTTCAGACTAGCGGAGCCAAAAACATTCAGTACTTC,CASSLQTSGAKNIQYF
TRBD1,TRBJ2-2,TRBV2,many,14,TGTGCCAGCAGTGGAACAGGGGGCCACGGGGAGCTGTTTTTT,CASSGTGGHGELFF
TRBD2,TRBJ2-5,TRBV20-1,.,14,TGCAGTGCTGGGAGAGGACTAGCGGAAGAGACCCAGTACTTC,CSAGRGLAEETQYF
.,TRBJ2-3,TRBV2,many,11,TGTGCCAGCAGTGAGAGGGATACGCAGTATTTT,CASSERDTQYF
.,TRBJ2-1,TRBV5-5,many,14,TGTGCCAGCAGCTTCACAGGGCCCAACAATGAGCAGTTCTTC,CASSFTGPNNEQFF
.,TRBJ2-2,TRBV7-3,many,13,TGTGCCAGCAGCCCAAGTACCCCCGGGGAGCTGTTTTTT,CASSPSTPGELFF
.,TRBJ2-3,TRBV14,few,13,TGTGCCAGCAGCCTTTCAGTGGGGAGAACGCAGTATTTT,CASSLSVGRTQYF
TRBD1,TRBJ2-7,TRBV6-1,many,13,TGTGCCAGCATCTGGACAGGACTCAGCGAGCAGTACTTC,CASIWTGLSEQYF
TRBD2,TRBJ2-7,TRBV30,few,14,TGTGCCGTGGAGAGCGGGAGGGTCTCCTACGAGCAGTACTTC,CAVESGRVSYEQYF
.,TRBJ2-7,TRBV20-1,many,15,TGCAGTGCTCAGCCGGTAGGGACTCAAGCCTACGAGCAGTACTTC,CSAQPVGTQAYEQYF
TRBD1,TRBJ2-1,TRBV29-1,few,12,TGCAGCGTTGACTACAGGGGGATGGAGCAGTTCTTC,CSVDYRGMEQFF
TRBD1,TRBJ1-1,TRBV12-3/TRBV12-4,.,16,TGTGCCAGCAGTTTAGATATCGACAGGGTGAACACTGAAGCTTTCTTT,CASSLDIDRVNTEAFF
.,TRBJ1-1,TRBV2,.,14,TGTGCCAGCAGTGAATGGGCCGAGAACACTGAAGCTTTCTTT,CASSEWAENTEAFF
.,TRBJ1-1,TRBV10-3,.,10,TGTGCCATCGGGGGGGATGAAGCTTTCTTT,CAIGGDEAFF
.,TRBJ1-2,TRBV29-1,.,11,TGCAGCGTGGACAGTCACGATGGCTACACCTTC,CSVDSHDGYTF
TRBD2,TRBJ2-3,TRBV28,many,15,TGTGCCAGCACCGATAGCGGGAGGGCCTTGGATACGCAGTATTTT,CASTDSGRALDTQYF
.,TRBJ1-1,TRBV27,many,15,TGTGCCAGCAGTTTATATGGGGGGGGAAACACTGAAGCTTTCTTT,CASSLYGGGNTEAFF
.,TRBJ1-5,TRBV6-6,many,15,TGTGCCAGCAGTTACTCCGCGGGTAGCAATCAGCCCCAGCATTTT,CASSYSAGSNQPQHF
TRBD2,TRBJ2-1,TRBV5-5,few,14,TGTGCCAGCAGCTTGATAATAGCGGGAGGAAGAGGGTTCTTC,CASSLIIAGGRGFF
TRBD1,TRBJ1-1,TRBV7-9,.,19,TGTGCCAGCGACCCGGATGGGGTACGGGACAGGGACTTGAACACTGAAGCTTTCTTT,CASDPDGVRDRDLNTEAFF
.,TRBJ2-7,TRBV6-5,many,14,TGTGCCAGCAGTTACTTAGACAGAGCCTACGAGCAGTACTTC,CASSYLDRAYEQYF
.,TRBJ2-3,TRBV12-5,many,13,TGTGCTAGTGGTTTGCGGAGTACAGATACGCAGTATTTT,CASGLRSTDTQYF
.,TRBJ2-5,TRBV18,many,17,TGTGCCAGCTCACCGACACAAGACAGTCCGTACCAAGAGACCCAGTACTTC,CASSPTQDSPYQETQYF
TRBD2,TRBJ2-2,TRBV5-1,.,18,TGCGCCAGCAGCTCCCGGACTAGCGGGAAAGGATCGGGCGGGGAGCTGTTTTTT,CASSSRTSGKGSGGELFF
.,TRBJ2-3,TRBV2,many,13,TGTGCCAGCAGCGTGGACCTCACAGATACGCAGTATTTT,CASSVDLTDTQYF
.,TRBJ2-3,TRBV7-3,once,15,TGTGCCAGCAGCTTAGGGGTCGGGGGCGCAGATACGCAGTATTTT,CASSLGVGGADTQYF
.,TRBJ2-3,TRBV2,many,13,TGTGCCAGCATTGTGGGAGCCACAGATACGCAGTATTTT,CASIVGATDTQYF
.,TRBJ1-1,TRBV6-1,few,14,TGTGCCAGCACCTGGGACAACATGAACACTGAAGCTTTCTTT,CASTWDNMNTEAFF
TRBD1,TRBJ2-7,TRBV12-3/TRBV12-4,many,15,TGTGCCAGCAGTTTAATAGGGACAGGTCCCTACGAGCAGTACTTC,CASSLIGTGPYEQYF
TRBD1,TRBJ2-3,TRBV9,.,15,TGTGCCAGCAGCGTAGGACAGGGGGTGACAGATACGCAGTATTTT,CASSVGQGVTDTQYF
TRBD1,TRBJ2-7,TRBV6-8,few,16,TGTGCCAGCAGTCGAGACAGGGGTGACATGTCCTACGAGCAGTACTTC,CASSRDRGDMSYEQYF
.,TRBJ1-1,TRBV4-1,.,14,TGCGCCAGCAGCCAGGCGGGGGGGTCGGCTGAAGCTTTCTTT,CASSQAGGSAEAFF
TRBD2,TRBJ2-1,TRBV7-9,many,19,TGTGCCAGCAGCTTAAGAGGACTAGCGGAGGGGATTACCTACAATGAGCAGTTCTTC,CASSLRGLAEGITYNEQFF
.,TRBJ2-5,TRBV24-1,.,13,TGTGCCACCAGTGATTACAGGGAAGAGACCCAGTACTTC,CATSDYREETQYF
.,TRBJ1-1,TRBV2,many,11,TGTGCCAGCAGCGAGTACACTGAAGCTTTCTTT,CASSEYTEAFF
TRBD1,TRBJ2-7,TRBV28,many,13,TGTGCCAGCGGGCAGGGGGCAACCTACGAGCAGTACTTC,CASGQGATYEQYF
.,TRBJ1-5,TRBV28,many,18,TGTGCCAGCAGTTCTAGATATCCGACAGGTGTCCCCGCTCAGCCCCAGCATTTT,CASSSRYPTGVPAQPQHF
.,TRBJ2-6,TRBV19,.,14,TGTGCCAGTAGTAAGGGGGACGGGGCCAACGTCCTGACTTTC,CASSKGDGANVLTF
.,TRBJ2-6,TRBV11-1,.,16,TGTGCCAGCAGCCCGGGACGGGCCTCCGGGGCCAACGTCCTGACTTTC,CASSPGRASGANVLTF